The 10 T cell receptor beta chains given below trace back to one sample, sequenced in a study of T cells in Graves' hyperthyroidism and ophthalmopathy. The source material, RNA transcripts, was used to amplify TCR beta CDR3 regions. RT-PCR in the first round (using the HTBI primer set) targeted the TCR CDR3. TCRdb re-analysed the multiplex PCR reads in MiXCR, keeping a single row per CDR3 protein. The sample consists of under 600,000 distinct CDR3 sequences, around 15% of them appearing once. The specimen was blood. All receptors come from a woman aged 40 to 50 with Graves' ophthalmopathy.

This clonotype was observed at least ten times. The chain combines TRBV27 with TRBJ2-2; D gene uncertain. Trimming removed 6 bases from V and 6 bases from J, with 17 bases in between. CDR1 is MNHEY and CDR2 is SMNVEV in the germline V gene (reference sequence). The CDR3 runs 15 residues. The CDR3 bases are TGTGCCAGCAGGACCTGGGCCCCAAGGTCCGGGGAGCTGTTTTTT. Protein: CASRTWAPRSGELFF.

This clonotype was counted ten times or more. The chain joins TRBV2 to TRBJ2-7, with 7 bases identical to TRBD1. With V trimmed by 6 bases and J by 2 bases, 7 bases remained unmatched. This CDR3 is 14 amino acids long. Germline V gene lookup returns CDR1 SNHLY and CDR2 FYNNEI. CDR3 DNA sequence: TGTGCCAGCAGATCCGGGACAGCAACCTACGAGCAGTACTTC. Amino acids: CASRSGTATYEQYF.

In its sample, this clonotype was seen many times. The CDR3 DNA sequence: TGCAGTGCCCCCGGACTAGCGGAGGAGACCCAGTACTTC. Residues: CSAPGLAEETQYF. The genes are TRBV20-1 and TRBJ2-5; TRBD2 agrees at 10 bases. The ends lost 6 bases at V and 5 bases at J; junction bases unmatched: 6. CDR1 and CDR2 from the germline V gene are DFQATT and SNEGSKA (reference sequence). The CDR3 contains 13 residues.

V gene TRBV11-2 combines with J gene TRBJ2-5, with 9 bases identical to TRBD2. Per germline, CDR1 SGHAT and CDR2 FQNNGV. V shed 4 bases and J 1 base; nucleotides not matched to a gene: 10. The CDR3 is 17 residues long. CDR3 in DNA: TGTGCCAGCAGCTATGAGCGGGGGGCCAAGATCCAAGAGACCCAGTACTTC. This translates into CASSYERGAKIQETQYF. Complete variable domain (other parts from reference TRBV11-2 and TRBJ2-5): EAGVAQSPRYKIIEKRQSVAFWCNPISGHATLYWYQQILGQGPKLLIQFQNNGVVDDSQLPKDRFSAERLKGVDSTLKIQPAKLEDSAVYLCASSYERGAKIQETQYFGPGTRLLVL.

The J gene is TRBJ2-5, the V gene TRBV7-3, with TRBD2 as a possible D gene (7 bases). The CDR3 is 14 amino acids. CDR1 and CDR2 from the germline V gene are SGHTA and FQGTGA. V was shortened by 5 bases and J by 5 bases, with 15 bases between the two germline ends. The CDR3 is CASSLRGGAETQYF. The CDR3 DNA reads TGTGCCAGCAGCCTCAGGGGAGGGGCGGAGACCCAGTACTTC. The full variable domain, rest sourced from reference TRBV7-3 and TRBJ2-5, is GAGVSQTPSNKVTEKGKYVELRCDPISGHTALYWYRQSLGQGPEFLIYFQGTGAADDSGLPNDRFFAVRPEGSVSTLKIQRTERGDSAVYLCASSLRGGAETQYFGPGTRLLVL.

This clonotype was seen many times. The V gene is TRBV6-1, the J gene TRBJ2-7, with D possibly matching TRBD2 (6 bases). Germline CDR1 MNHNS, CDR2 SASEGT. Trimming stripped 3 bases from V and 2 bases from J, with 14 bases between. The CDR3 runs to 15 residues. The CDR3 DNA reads TGTGCCAGCAGTGAGGAGGGGACTTCACCCTACGAGCAGTACTTC. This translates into CASSEEGTSPYEQYF.

CDR3 region: CASSLGAGGRGTDTQYF. The DNA for the CDR3 is TGTGCCAGCAGTTTAGGAGCGGGAGGGCGCGGAACAGATACGCAGTATTTT. The V gene is TRBV27, the J gene TRBJ2-3; 10 bases align to TRBD2. V trimming: 2 bases; J trimming: 3 bases; junction bases outside the gene matches: 8. CDR1 and CDR2 from the germline V gene are MNHEY and SMNVEV (reference sequence). CDR3 length equals 17 residues.

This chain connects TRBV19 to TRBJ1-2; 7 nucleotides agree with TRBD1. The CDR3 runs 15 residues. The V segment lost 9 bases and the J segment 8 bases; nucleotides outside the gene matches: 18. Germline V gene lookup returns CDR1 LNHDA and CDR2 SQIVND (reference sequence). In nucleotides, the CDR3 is TGTGCCAGCCTTAATTCACAGGGGAGTCCTAGCGGCTACACCTTC. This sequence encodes CASLNSQGSPSGYTF.

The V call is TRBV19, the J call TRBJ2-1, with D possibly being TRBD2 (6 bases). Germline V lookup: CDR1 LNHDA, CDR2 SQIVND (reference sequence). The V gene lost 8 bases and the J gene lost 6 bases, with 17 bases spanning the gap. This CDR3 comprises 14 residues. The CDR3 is CASCRGGLSNEQFF. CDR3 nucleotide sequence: TGTGCCAGTTGTCGGGGAGGTCTCAGCAATGAGCAGTTCTTC.

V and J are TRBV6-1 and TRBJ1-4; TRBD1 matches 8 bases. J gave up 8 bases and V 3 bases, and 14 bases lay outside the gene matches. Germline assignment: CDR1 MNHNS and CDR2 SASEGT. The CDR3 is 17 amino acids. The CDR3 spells CASSDPLYRGVGEKLFF. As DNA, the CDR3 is TGTGCCAGCAGTGACCCGTTATACAGGGGGGTCGGGGAAAAACTGTTTTTT.